A single sample is the source of the 7 T cell receptor beta chains below, sequenced in a study of T-cell reconstitution after alpha-beta-depleted transplantation in children. Researchers prepared the TCRbeta library using unique molecular identifiers, the study reports. TCRdb itself ran the PCR reads through MiXCR, one entry per CDR3 protein. The profile covers tens of thousands of distinct CDR3 sequences, with roughly a tenth appearing a single time and around 25% taken by the ten largest. Sequencing used PBMCs from the stem cell graft donor, obtained from the stem cell graft. The receptors were gathered from a human donor who donated a stem cell graft to a child with chronic granulomatous disease.

This clonotype came up many times. V gene TRBV4-2 combines with J gene TRBJ2-3, with 7 bases identical to TRBD2. With 4 bases clipped from V and 1 base from J, the junction kept 17 bases outside the gene matches. This CDR3 comprises 19 residues. CDR1 is LGHNA, CDR2 YNFKEQ, per germline. Written as DNA, the CDR3 is TGTGCCAGCAGCCTCCTAGGGGCGAGCGGGACTTCCGGCACAGATACGCAGTATTTT. Residues: CASSLLGASGTSGTDTQYF.

At least ten counts were recorded for this clonotype. This rearrangement joins TRBV7-2 to TRBJ2-2, with 7 bases matching TRBD1. Germline V gives CDR1 SGHTA, CDR2 FQGNSA. With 5 bases clipped from V and 1 base from J, the junction kept 10 bases outside the gene matches. The CDR3 consists of 17 residues. CDR3 bases: TGTGCCAGCAGCCCCACGCCGACAGGGCAGAACACCGGGGAGCTGTTTTTT. Translating it yields CASSPTPTGQNTGELFF.

This clonotype showed up many times. The chain links TRBV9 to TRBJ1-1, with D hard to call. The CDR3 totals 14 residues. Germline V gives CDR1 SGDLS, CDR2 YYNGEE. Trimming removed 4 bases from V and 11 bases from J, with 21 bases in between. CDR3 amino acids: CASSSGDTALGAFF. The DNA for the CDR3 is TGTGCCAGCAGCTCCGGAGACACCGCCCTCGGGGCTTTCTTT.

The table lists this clonotype with many counts. The J gene is TRBJ1-1, the V gene TRBV6-1; D gene uncertain. CDR1 is MNHNS, CDR2 SASEGT, per germline. The CDR3 runs 14 residues. V was clipped by 2 bases and J by 0 bases, with 7 bases between them. CDR3 DNA sequence: TGTGCCAGCAGTGAAAGTGGGGTGAACACTGAAGCTTTCTTT. Translating gives CASSESGVNTEAFF.

Ten or more counts support this clonotype. The chain links TRBV20-1 to TRBJ2-7, with 9 bases matching TRBD1. CDR3 length: 14 residues. Trimming removed 6 bases from V and 3 bases from J; junction bases left unmatched: 9. In germline, CDR1 is DFQATT, CDR2 SNEGSKA (reference sequence). CDR3 bases: TGCAGTGCCGAAAAGAGGACAGGGGACTACGAGCAGTACTTC. It yields the protein CSAEKRTGDYEQYF.

This clonotype was counted many times. In DNA, the CDR3 is TGTGCCAGCAGCGATATCGGACTGCTAGCGGAGGCGGAAGAGACCCAGTACTTC. This translates into CASSDIGLLAEAEETQYF. The V call is TRBV28, the J call TRBJ2-5; 7 positions match TRBD2. Germline CDR1 MDHEN, CDR2 SYDVKM. The CDR3 has 18 residues. V dropped 6 bases and J dropped 3; count of bases not matched to a gene: 19.

The sample holds many counts of this clonotype. V is TRBV29-1 and J is TRBJ2-7; 9 bases line up with TRBD1. Trimming at V came to 7 bases and at J to 4 bases, leaving 20 bases not matched to a gene. The CDR3 covers 17 residues. Germline lookup yields CDR1 SQVTM and CDR2 ANQGSEA. As DNA, the CDR3 is TGCAGCGCTAGGGCCCTAACCGGGACAGGGTTCAGGTACGAGCAGTACTTC. Amino acid sequence: CSARALTGTGFRYEQYF.